These 5 T cell receptor beta chains were sequenced from one sample in a study of shared clonotypes between healthy human individuals. Profiling relied on immunoSEQ multiplex PCR, and the TCRdb table lists in-frame clones only, not all of them. The sample lists roughly 200,000 clones, approximately 61% occurring once. The sequenced sample was memory CD4+ T cells sorted from blood. Subset of the sample: CD45RA-negative fraction. The receptors derive from a man under 40 in good health.

This chain uses TRBV19 with TRBJ1-1, with D perhaps TRBD1 (5 bases). Germline V gives CDR1 LNHDA, CDR2 SQIVND (reference sequence). V was cut by 7 bases and J by 5 bases, with 8 bases left in between. The CDR3 has 11 amino acids. CDR3 sequence (DNA): TGTGCCAGTACAGGGAGAACTGAAGCTTTCTTT. It is translated as CASTGRTEAFF.

V gene TRBV18 combines with J gene TRBJ2-3; possibly TRBD1 for D (6 bases). This CDR3 spans 13 amino acids. From germline, CDR1 is KGHSH and CDR2 LQKENI. V lost 0 bases to trimming and J lost 9 bases, with 10 bases between them. The CDR3 sequence is CASSPPGTLTQYF. The CDR3 DNA is TGTGCCAGCTCACCACCGGGGACACTAACGCAGTATTTT.

The rearrangement uses TRBV29-1 and TRBJ1-5; D gene ambiguous. The germline CDR1 and CDR2 sequences are SQVTM and ANQGSEA. CDR3 length: 12 residues. Deletions cut 5 bases from V and 3 bases from J, with 8 bases between. The CDR3 is CSVYLYNQPQHF. The CDR3 DNA reads as TGCAGCGTTTATCTATACAATCAGCCCCAGCATTTT.

The rearrangement uses TRBV7-2 and TRBJ2-7; no clear D. The CDR3 loop spans 15 amino acids. Germline CDR1 SGHTA, CDR2 FQGNSA. V was pared by 2 bases and J by 0 bases, with 11 bases between. The CDR3 sequence is CASSLHGPASYEQYF. Here the CDR3 DNA reads TGTGCCAGCAGCTTACATGGCCCCGCCTCCTACGAGCAGTACTTC. The full variable domain, its missing parts supplied by reference TRBV7-2 and TRBJ2-7, is GAGVSQSPSNKVTEKGKDVELRCDPISGHTALYWYRQSLGQGLEFLIYFQGNSAPDKSGLPSDRFSAERTGGSVSTLTIQRTQQEDSAVYLCASSLHGPASYEQYFGPGTRLTVT.

The rearrangement uses TRBV29-1 and TRBJ2-1; D uncertain. Germline CDR1 SQVTM, CDR2 ANQGSEA. Trimming pared 0 bases from V and 4 bases from J, leaving 10 bases between. The CDR3 covers 14 residues. CDR3 bases: TGCAGCGTTGAAGAAGTGGCGGTTTACAATGAGCAGTTCTTC. This encodes CSVEEVAVYNEQFF.